The 29 T cell receptor beta chains below all came from one sample that was sequenced in a study of beta chain features in type 1 diabetes. Points from the study as a whole: Among all four CD4+ subsets, Type 1 diabetes patients had TCRB CDR3s that were moderately but significantly shorter.

Expressed TCRB transcripts were sequenced, since all the RNA that had been isolated was reverse transcribed. TCRdb's table, derived via immunoSEQ multiplex PCR, lists solely in-frame clones and lacks some. The table has around 690,000 clones, roughly 12% seen once. For these TCRs, the target antigens are not known. Sequences were obtained from naive CD4+ T cells from blood. The receptor set was obtained from a young man with type 1 diabetes.

The chain combines TRBV2 with TRBJ2-2; no clear D. Germline V lookup: CDR1 SNHLY, CDR2 FYNNEI. Trimming removed 2 bases from V and 6 bases from J, with 7 bases in between. The CDR3 covers 13 residues. CDR3 region: CASSELWAGELFF. The CDR3 region has the DNA TGTGCCAGCAGTGAACTATGGGCCGGGGAGCTGTTTTTT.

This clone was observed a few times. This rearrangement joins TRBV6-5 to TRBJ2-5; D may be TRBD2 (6 bases). CDR1 and CDR2 from the germline V gene are MNHEY and SVGAGI. V was cut by 8 bases and J by 7 bases, with 11 bases left in between. The CDR3 is made up of 11 amino acids. CDR3 residues: CASALGGTQYF. CDR3 DNA: TGTGCCAGCGCCCTGGGAGGGACCCAGTACTTC.

This clone has just a few counts. The chain employs TRBV5-6 and TRBJ2-7; D uncertain. The germline gives CDR1 SGHDT, CDR2 YYEEEE. Trimming stripped 1 base from V and 7 bases from J, with 6 bases between. The CDR3 has 11 amino acids. CDR3 in amino acids: CASSLTEEQYF. As DNA, the CDR3 is TGTGCCAGCAGCTTGACGGAGGAGCAGTACTTC.

The rearrangement joins TRBV11-2 to TRBJ2-1, with 8 bases that match TRBD2. The length of the CDR3 is 17 residues. The V gene end was trimmed by 0 bases and the J gene end by 1 base; junction bases not matched to a gene: 5. The V gene's germline CDR1 is SGHAT and CDR2 FQNNGV. The DNA of the CDR3 is TGTGCCAGCAGCTTAGATCGGGCTAGCGGGTCCTACAATGAGCAGTTCTTC. This encodes CASSLDRASGSYNEQFF.

In its sample, this clone was seen a few times. The rearrangement links TRBV9 to TRBJ2-3; TRBD1 aligns across 9 bases. V lost 3 bases, J lost 4 bases, and 6 bases stayed unmatched. Germline loops: CDR1 SGDLS, CDR2 YYNGEE. The CDR3 totals 15 residues. CDR3 region: CASSAGQGMSDTQYF. The CDR3 bases are TGTGCCAGCAGCGCGGGACAGGGAATGTCAGATACGCAGTATTTT.

This clone turned up a few times. The chain uses TRBV7-3 and TRBJ2-2; D unresolved. V was trimmed by 5 bases and J by 7 bases, leaving 11 bases between them. The V gene's germline CDR1 is SGHTA and CDR2 FQGTGA. There are 13 residues in the CDR3. The CDR3 reads CASSPKVGGELFF. CDR3 nucleotides: TGTGCCAGCAGCCCGAAGGTGGGCGGGGAGCTGTTTTTT.

This clone was counted a few times. The genes are TRBV29-1 and TRBJ2-3; the match to TRBD1 covers 7 bases. V shed 2 bases and J 6 bases; nucleotides not matched to a gene: 5. From germline, CDR1 is SQVTM and CDR2 ANQGSEA. This CDR3 is built from 13 residues. In nucleotides, the CDR3 is TGCAGCGTTGAAAGGGGCAGGGGGGATACGCAGTATTTT. Its translation is CSVERGRGDTQYF.

This clone was observed a handful of times. At the DNA level, this CDR3 is encoded by other sequences in the same sample as well. The DNA of the CDR3 is TGTGCCAGCAGTTACTCGAGACAGGGCCCCTACGAGCAGTACTTC. Translated, it gives CASSYSRQGPYEQYF. This chain connects TRBV6-5 to TRBJ2-7; TRBD1 matches 7 bases. Trimming took 0 bases from V and 2 from J; bases not matched to a gene: 4. There are 15 residues in the CDR3. The germline gives CDR1 MNHEY, CDR2 SVGAGI.

The chain joins TRBV28 to TRBJ2-7, with D uncertain. The CDR3 sequence is 13 residues long. CDR1 is MDHEN, CDR2 SYDVKM, per germline. V lost 5 bases and J lost 6, with 14 bases in between. CDR3 loop: CASSIPVRGEQYF. The CDR3 nucleotides read TGTGCCAGCAGTATCCCGGTGCGAGGCGAGCAGTACTTC.

CDR3 bases: TGTGCCAGCAGCTATACAGGGGGCACAGATACGCAGTATTTT. Its protein product is CASSYTGGTDTQYF. This rearrangement joins TRBV7-9 to TRBJ2-3, with 7 bases that match TRBD1. The CDR3 is 14 amino acids. Trimming cost V 4 bases and J 1 base; bases outside gene matches: 2. Looked up from germline, CDR1 is SEHNR and CDR2 is FQNEAQ (reference sequence).

This clone has a handful of counts. This chain connects TRBV4-3 to TRBJ1-1, with D tentatively TRBD1 (6 bases). Germline values: CDR1 LGHNA, CDR2 YSLEER. This CDR3 has 16 residues. V was trimmed by 0 bases and J by 6 bases, leaving 17 bases between them. The CDR3 loop reads CASSQEAGARRAEAFF. CDR3 coding DNA: TGCGCCAGCAGCCAAGAGGCAGGGGCCAGAAGGGCTGAAGCTTTCTTT.

This clone showed up just a few times. CDR3 loop: CASSFGGLAGYNEQFF. CDR3 nucleotide sequence: TGTGCCAGCAGCTTTGGGGGACTAGCGGGGTACAATGAGCAGTTCTTC. V is TRBV7-9 and J is TRBJ2-1; TRBD2 matches 13 bases. The junction had 3 bases not matched to a gene; V was cut back by 3 bases and J by 4 bases. The CDR3 extends over 16 amino acids. Per germline, CDR1 SEHNR and CDR2 FQNEAQ (reference sequence).

This clone was counted a few times. The same CDR3 arises from other DNA sequences in this sample as well. The chain has TRBV28 and TRBJ1-2; D is unresolved. CDR1 is MDHEN and CDR2 is SYDVKM in the germline V gene. V shed 5 bases and J shed 3 bases, with 7 bases lying between them. The CDR3 has 12 amino acids. The CDR3 region has the DNA TGTGCCAGCAGTCGCGGAGACTATGGCTACACCTTC. Residues: CASSRGDYGYTF.

This clone was counted between two and nine times. CDR3 in amino acids: CASSLVASLTDTQYF. CDR3 bases: TGTGCCAGCAGCTTAGTCGCTAGCCTAACAGATACGCAGTATTTT. The chain recombines TRBV13 with TRBJ2-3; a possible D gene is TRBD2 (5 bases). This CDR3 is built from 15 residues. V was trimmed by 1 base and J by 3 bases, leaving 11 bases between them. Germline assignment: CDR1 PRHDT and CDR2 FYEKMQ (reference sequence).

This clone was counted between two and nine times. The chain recombines TRBV30 with TRBJ2-7; D remains ambiguous. V gave up 4 bases and J gave up 6 bases, with 10 bases separating them. The CDR3 consists of 11 residues. Germline V gives CDR1 GTSNPN, CDR2 SVGIG (reference sequence). DNA of the CDR3: TGTGCCTGGAACCAAAGGGCCGAGCAGTACTTC. It is translated as CAWNQRAEQYF.

The chain is built from TRBV7-2 and TRBJ1-1, with 8 bases that match TRBD1. Germline-derived CDR1 and CDR2 are SGHTA and FQGNSA. Trimming took 5 bases from V and 5 from J; bases not matched to a gene: 13. The CDR3 spans 16 residues. CDR3 in amino acids: CASSVSSNRGNTEAFF. The CDR3 DNA sequence: TGTGCCAGCAGCGTTAGTTCGAACAGGGGGAATACTGAAGCTTTCTTT. Full variable domain (missing parts from reference TRBV7-2 and TRBJ1-1): GAGVSQSPSNKVTEKGKDVELRCDPISGHTALYWYRQSLGQGLEFLIYFQGNSAPDKSGLPSDRFSAERTGGSVSTLTIQRTQQEDSAVYLCASSVSSNRGNTEAFFGQGTRLTVV.

This clone was counted a few times. The gene calls are TRBV7-6 and TRBJ2-2; D is perhaps TRBD1 (5 bases). Germline V CDR1 and CDR2: SGHVS, FNYEAQ. The CDR3 loop spans 17 amino acids. V was cut by 0 bases and J by 3 bases, with 14 bases left in between. The DNA for the CDR3 is TGTGCCAGCAGCTTAGCGCCCCCGGACACTTACACCGGGGAGCTGTTTTTT. Amino acid sequence: CASSLAPPDTYTGELFF.

This clone was seen only a few times. The rearrangement uses TRBV19 and TRBJ2-1; TRBD1 aligns across 9 bases. V shed 6 bases and J 9 bases; nucleotides not matched to a gene: 6. Germline lookup yields CDR1 LNHDA and CDR2 SQIVND (reference sequence). The CDR3 has 13 residues. Here the CDR3 DNA reads TGTGCCAGTAGAGAAGGACAGGGGAGTGAGCAGTTCTTC. Protein: CASREGQGSEQFF.

This clone was seen a few times. V gene TRBV27 combines with J gene TRBJ2-7, with D maybe TRBD2 (5 bases). The CDR3 is 12 amino acids. The V gene lost 4 bases and the J gene lost 6 bases, with 10 bases spanning the gap. In germline, CDR1 is MNHEY, CDR2 SMNVEV (reference sequence). In DNA, the CDR3 is TGTGCCAGCAGTTGTCCGGGGTGCGAGCAGTACTTC. As protein: CASSCPGCEQYF.

Only a few counts were recorded for this clone. This chain connects TRBV6-5 to TRBJ1-2; D is uncertain. V lost 4 bases and J lost 7, with 10 bases in between. Germline V gives CDR1 MNHEY, CDR2 SVGAGI. This CDR3 contains 12 residues. This CDR3 reads CASSSTSGGYTF. CDR3 sequence (DNA): TGTGCCAGCAGTTCTACTAGCGGTGGCTACACCTTC.

The chain employs TRBV5-1 and TRBJ2-1; D is possibly TRBD1 (5 bases). CDR1 is SGHRS and CDR2 is YFSETQ in the germline V gene. V was clipped by 4 bases and J by 3 bases, with 14 bases between them. CDR3 length equals 15 residues. The CDR3 bases are TGCGCCAGCAGCCTTACAGGATCTGACTACAATGAGCAGTTCTTC. It specifies CASSLTGSDYNEQFF.

This clone was observed a few times. V and J are TRBV5-4 and TRBJ2-1, with D unclear. Deletions cut 0 bases from V and 3 bases from J, with 10 bases between. Per the germline V gene, CDR1 is SGHNT and CDR2 is YYREEE (reference sequence). The CDR3 consists of 15 residues. In DNA, the CDR3 is TGTGCCAGCAGCTTGGGGAACTCCCACTACAATGAGCAGTTCTTC. Translating gives CASSLGNSHYNEQFF.

This clone occurred a few times. This rearrangement joins TRBV9 to TRBJ2-1; TRBD2 matches 8 bases. This CDR3 is built from 16 residues. The J segment lost 2 bases and the V segment lost 4 bases, leaving 8 bases of the junction unmatched. Germline V gives CDR1 SGDLS, CDR2 YYNGEE. In nucleotides, the CDR3 is TGTGCCAGCAGCCCAAATAGCGGGGCGACCTACAATGAGCAGTTCTTC. Its translation: CASSPNSGATYNEQFF.

The chain joins TRBV28 to TRBJ2-7, with 7 bases fitting TRBD1. The CDR3 runs 14 residues. The germline V gene has CDR1 MDHEN and CDR2 SYDVKM. V lost 1 base and J lost 6; bases outside the gene matches: 6. This CDR3 is CASSLLRGGAEQYF. The DNA for the CDR3 is TGTGCCAGCAGTTTATTAAGAGGGGGCGCCGAGCAGTACTTC.

The chain uses TRBV6-5 and TRBJ2-7; the D gene could be TRBD1 or TRBD2 (5 bases each). The CDR3 is 15 amino acids. With 0 bases removed from V and 2 bases from J, the gap between germline ends came to 11 bases. Per the germline V gene, CDR1 is MNHEY and CDR2 is SVGAGI. CDR3 in amino acids: CASSYSTGTTYEQYF. CDR3 nucleotides: TGTGCCAGCAGTTACTCGACGGGGACCACCTACGAGCAGTACTTC.

This clone was counted between two and nine times. This sequence joins TRBV4-3 and TRBJ2-1; D gene unclear. The V end was cut by 4 bases, the J end by 4 bases, with 11 bases between. Germline CDR1 reads LGHNA; CDR2 reads YSLEER. The CDR3 is 14 amino acids. CDR3: CASSPQVSYNEQFF. CDR3 bases: TGCGCCAGCAGCCCTCAGGTGTCATACAATGAGCAGTTCTTC.

The chain recombines TRBV4-3 with TRBJ2-1; 7 bases match TRBD1. Per germline, CDR1 LGHNA and CDR2 YSLEER. V dropped 0 bases and J dropped 0; count of bases not matched to a gene: 14. This CDR3 has 20 amino acids. CDR3 sequence: CASSQEGDRSTLNSYNEQFF. The CDR3 nucleotides read TGCGCCAGCAGCCAAGAGGGGGACAGATCGACACTCAACTCCTACAATGAGCAGTTCTTC.

The V call is TRBV27, the J call TRBJ1-1, with D possibly being TRBD1 (5 bases). This CDR3 is built from 15 residues. The germline V gene encodes CDR1 MNHEY and CDR2 SMNVEV (reference sequence). Deletions cut 4 bases from V and 3 bases from J, with 15 bases between. The CDR3 here is CASSSAPGQDTEAFF. The CDR3 coding sequence is TGTGCCAGCAGTTCCGCCCCGGGGCAAGACACTGAAGCTTTCTTT.

This clone was seen a handful of times. This chain links TRBV10-3 with TRBJ1-1; TRBD1 is a possible D gene (5 bases). The CDR3 extends over 13 amino acids. Looked up from germline, CDR1 is ENHRY and CDR2 is SYGVKD. V lost 11 bases, J lost 3 bases, and 16 bases lay in between. The CDR3 spells CASSKGRDTEAFF. DNA of the CDR3: TGTGCCTCCTCCAAGGGACGAGACACTGAAGCTTTCTTT.